Listed below are T cell receptor beta chains from one sample, sequenced in a study of blood T cells in healthy people across ages. TCRdb analysed the 5' RACE reads with MiXCR anew, one entry per CDR3 protein. Here the sample spans over 700,000 distinct CDR3 sequences, roughly 25% being singletons. Another study also made use of these data, one on T cells of mothers and their children.

The sample consisted of blood. The origin of the receptors is a boy aged 10-17 years in good health. Both conserved end residues are trimmed from each CDR3.

j_gene: TRBJ2-1
v_gene: TRBV24-1
CDR3aa: ATSGLRGALDEQF

j_gene: TRBJ1-4
v_gene: TRBV3-1
CDR3aa: ASGGFGEKLF

j_gene: TRBJ2-3
v_gene: TRBV3-1
CDR3aa: ASSHITGTQY

j_gene: TRBJ2-7
v_gene: TRBV2
CDR3aa: ASSEWVQTGADEQY

j_gene: TRBJ2-2
v_gene: TRBV12-3/TRBV12-4
CDR3aa: ASSPTGGLIGELF

j_gene: .
v_gene: TRBV9
CDR3aa: ASSAGTRRETQY

j_gene: TRBJ2-1
v_gene: TRBV6-2/TRBV6-3
CDR3aa: ASSYPRSFYNEQF

j_gene: TRBJ2-1
v_gene: TRBV5-1
CDR3aa: ASSWSGGGSYNEQF

j_gene: TRBJ2-6
v_gene: TRBV6-5
CDR3aa: ASSYKGPSSGANVLT

j_gene: TRBJ2-5
v_gene: TRBV12-3/TRBV12-4
CDR3aa: ASSLSGGAETQY

j_gene: TRBJ2-1
v_gene: TRBV5-1
CDR3aa: ASRLRLPYNEQF

j_gene: TRBJ1-2
v_gene: TRBV29-1
CDR3aa: SVPGRGGDGYT